This TCR beta chain was documented in a study of blood T cell repertoires in COVID-19. Study details: Some COVID-19 samples were acute and others convalescent; all came from the United States, Italy and Spain.

Original methodology: Amplification from reference gene primers served as the basis for estimated nucleated cell counts. Generated by immunoSEQ multiplex PCR, the TCRdb table keeps only in-frame clones and is missing some. That table furnishes V, J and clone size, whereas the DNA furnished D and trimming. This table holds a few hundred thousand clones, more than 85% found once. In assigning cohorts, the study relied on participant-reported clinical history. Symptom resolution, clearance, or two negative PCRs marked donors in Cohort 3 as recovered. The TCR originated in a woman in her 30s who had recovered from COVID-19. The material sequenced was PBMCs or T cells enriched from blood (not recorded which).

The CDR3 sequence: CASSQRLAGAQDTQYF. In DNA form, the CDR3 reads TGTGCCAGCAGCCAAAGACTAGCGGGAGCCCAAGATACGCAGTATTTT. The chain employs TRBV4-2 and TRBJ2-3; 12 nucleotides line up with TRBD2. The germline gives CDR1 LGHNA, CDR2 YNFKEQ. The J segment lost 5 bases and the V segment lost 2 bases, leaving 5 bases of the junction unmatched. The length of the CDR3 is 16 residues.